The source of this T cell receptor (beta chain) is a study of CD8 T cells in ankylosing spondylitis. The study's findings and limits: As for the disease-linked clones, they showed a CD8+ phenotype and occurred at relatively low frequencies in peripheral blood.

CDR1 and CDR2 from the germline V gene are DFQATT and SNEGSKA (reference sequence). CDR3 length: 15 residues. Between the trimmed V and J ends, which lost 0 bases and 2 bases, there was a span of 10 bases. The TCR beta libraries were generated through quantitative 5'-RACE incorporating molecular barcodes. TCRdb redid the calling of the 5' RACE reads with MiXCR, one entry per CDR3 protein. The table has approximately 140,000 distinct CDR3 sequences, 7% to 10% seen once. This clonotype was seen repeatedly, ten times or more. The antigen remains undetermined. This receptor was taken from a male donor with ankylosing spondylitis. J is TRBJ2-2 and V is TRBV20-1, with D possibly being TRBD2 (5 bases). Sequenced sample: synovial fluid, either unsorted or a sorted T cell fraction (not recorded which). CDR3 coding DNA: TGCAGTGCTAGAGATCGAGGACTTAACACCGGGGAGCTGTTTTTT. Protein: CSARDRGLNTGELFF.